This TCR beta chain came from a study of CD8 T cells in Susac syndrome. Germline CDR1 reads SNHLY; CDR2 reads FYNNEI. V dropped 9 bases and J dropped 2 bases, with 11 bases sitting between them. The CDR3 is 12 residues long. Sequencing targeted TCR beta in T cells from blood (CD8+ and CD4+). Multiple sclerosis controls were treatment-naive patients with stable or active relapsing-remitting disease. Random hexamers were used to reverse transcribe an amount of roughly 0.45 to 1 ug RNA. immunoSEQ multiplex PCR amplified TCR beta CDR3 across 54 Vbeta, 13 Jbeta. MiXCR, run by TCRdb on the immunoSEQ multiplex PCR reads, gives a single entry per CDR3 protein. The sample contains some 150,000 distinct CDR3 sequences, around 95% of which appear only once.

V gene TRBV2 combines with J gene TRBJ2-7, with no clear D. The sequence was obtained from a human donor with multiple sclerosis. The sample taken for sequencing was CD8+ T cells from PBMCs. The CDR3 DNA reads TGTGCCAGTTTGGAGCCCACCTACGAGCAGTACGTC. Its translation is CASLEPTYEQYV.